Listed below are T cell receptor beta chains from one sample, sequenced in a study of blood T cells in healthy people across ages. MiXCR was run by TCRdb on the 5' RACE reads, yielding one entry per CDR3 protein. Counted here are about 1.4 million distinct CDR3 sequences, 59% occurring once; the ten biggest clones make up 6.5% to 8%. The material sequenced was blood. The receptors here all came from a man aged 18 to 29 in good health. Each CDR3 is given with its conserved first and last residue.

TRBJ2-7 | TRBV7-9 | CASSIGLGGLSSYEQYF
TRBJ2-7 | TRBV12-3/TRBV12-4 | CASSIALGGEQYF
TRBJ1-4 | TRBV24-1 | CATSRGTSTTNEKLFF
TRBJ2-3 | TRBV6-4 | CASSVASGRAADMQYF
TRBJ2-1 | TRBV9 | CASNRPLAGTYNEQFF
TRBJ2-1 | TRBV9 | CACSVGGYGEQFF
TRBJ1-2 | TRBV29-1 | CSVEPHHRVRYGYTF
TRBJ2-3 | TRBV9 | CASSEGIGDTQYF
TRBJ1-4 | TRBV5-1 | CASSLDRGLEKLFF
. | TRBV25-1 | CASSEYRGRAGEETQYF
TRBJ2-7 | TRBV6-2/TRBV6-3 | CASSPPRGRDEQYF
TRBJ2-1 | TRBV7-9 | CASSLSPGGGIEQFF
TRBJ2-1 | TRBV20-1 | CSGMGFWDNEQFF
TRBJ2-7 | TRBV27 | CASRRTGQYEQYF
TRBJ2-3 | TRBV20-1 | CSARDSNTQYF
TRBJ2-6 | TRBV2 | CASSRTGYSGANVLTF
TRBJ2-3 | TRBV7-2 | CASSFLEADTQYF
TRBJ2-7 | TRBV20-1 | CSARGIGAYKQYF
. | TRBV12-3/TRBV12-4 | CASSTITRNEQYF
TRBJ2-6 | TRBV12-3/TRBV12-4 | CASSLTRWGGPSGANVLTF
TRBJ1-1 | TRBV20-1 | CSAPGQGHTEAFF
TRBJ2-1 | TRBV19 | CAAQGGFDEQFF
TRBJ2-7 | TRBV28 | CASSLPRDSPYEQYF
TRBJ2-7 | TRBV18 | CASSQTGQGAGEQYF
TRBJ2-7 | TRBV5-1 | CASRTGTALEQYF
TRBJ2-1 | TRBV4-1 | CASSQAPPVGNEQFF
TRBJ2-5 | TRBV12-3/TRBV12-4 | CASSSTGVRETQYF
TRBJ1-5 | TRBV27 | CASSPHPQGTRQPQHF
TRBJ2-1 | TRBV6-5 | CASSYLGTGQEEQFF
TRBJ2-3 | TRBV6-5 | CASSTTDRVTDTQYF
TRBJ1-4 | TRBV6-2/TRBV6-3 | CASRWRGNEKLFF